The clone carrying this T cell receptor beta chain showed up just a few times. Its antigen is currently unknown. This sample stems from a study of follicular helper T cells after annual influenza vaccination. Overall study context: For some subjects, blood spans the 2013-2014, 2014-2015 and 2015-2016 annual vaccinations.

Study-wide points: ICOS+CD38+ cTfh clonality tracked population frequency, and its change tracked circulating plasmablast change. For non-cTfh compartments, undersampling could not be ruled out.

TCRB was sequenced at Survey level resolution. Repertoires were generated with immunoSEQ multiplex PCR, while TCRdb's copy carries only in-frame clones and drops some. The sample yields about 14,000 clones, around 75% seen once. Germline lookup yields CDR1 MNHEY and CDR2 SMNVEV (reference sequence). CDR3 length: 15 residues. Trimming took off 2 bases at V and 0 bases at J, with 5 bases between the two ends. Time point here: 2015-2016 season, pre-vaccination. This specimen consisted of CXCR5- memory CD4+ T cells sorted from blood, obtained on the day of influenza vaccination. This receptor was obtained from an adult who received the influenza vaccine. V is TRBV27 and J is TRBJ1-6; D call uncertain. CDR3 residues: CASSLVSSYNSPLHF. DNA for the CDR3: TGTGCCAGCAGTTTAGTAAGCTCCTATAATTCACCCCTCCACTTT.